The source of this TCR beta chain is a study of cytomegalovirus exposure and HLA in healthy donors. Notes on the study in general: Reportedly, a later analysis found an Asian-associated ancestry cluster had fewer N-insertions than the roughly 630-donor mean.

This PCR relied on a set of 60 Vbeta primers and 13 Jbeta primers. Using immunoSEQ multiplex PCR, the repertoire was profiled, and TCRdb retains in-frame clones only, with some absent. The sample has about 130,000 clones, roughly four fifths seen once. The donors comprised healthy bone marrow donors. In germline, CDR1 is MGHDK, CDR2 SYGVNS. The CDR3 has 14 residues. After removal of 6 bases from V and 5 bases from J, the junction contained 6 bases not matched to a gene. As regards this clone: Antigen unknown.

The source of this sequence is a male donor in good health and CMV-seronegative. The sequenced sample consisted of PBMCs. The chain carries TRBV25-1 and TRBJ2-2; 7 bases are a match to TRBD2. Here the CDR3 DNA reads TGTGCCAGCAGCTTGACCGGGGGGACCGGGGAGCTGTTTTTT. Amino acids: CASSLTGGTGELFF.